The 28 T cell receptor beta chains below come from one sample, sequenced in a study. The sorted Tregs were CD4+CD25+CD127-/low cells. MiXCR, run by TCRdb on the 5' RACE reads, gives a single entry per CDR3 protein. Here the sample spans under 15,000 distinct CDR3 sequences, around 54% being singletons. The material sequenced was tumor-infiltrating Tregs sorted from the breast tumor. These receptors were collected from a female donor with breast cancer.

This clonotype was found a few times. This sequence joins TRBV24-1 and TRBJ2-7; 10 positions agree with TRBD1. Germline CDR1 and CDR2: KGHDR and SFDVKD. J was trimmed by 5 bases and V by 5 bases; bases with no gene match: 5. The CDR3 totals 14 residues. The CDR3 region is CATSGDRGSNEQYF. CDR3 DNA sequence: TGTGCCACCAGTGGGGACAGGGGAAGCAACGAGCAGTACTTC.

The CDR3 nucleotides are TGTGCCAGCAGTCCAACCGGGGAAGGAGGCTACACCTTC. Protein sequence: CASSPTGEGGYTF. The chain recombines TRBV27 with TRBJ1-2; D remains unclear. V was trimmed by 5 bases and J by 8 bases, leaving 15 bases between them. The germline CDR1 and CDR2 sequences are MNHEY and SMNVEV (reference sequence). The CDR3 totals 13 residues.

The gene calls are TRBV5-1 and TRBJ1-1; perhaps TRBD1 as D (5 bases). CDR1 and CDR2 from the germline V gene are SGHRS and YFSETQ. Trimming took 4 bases from V and 0 from J, leaving 13 bases between them. The CDR3 extends over 15 amino acids. The CDR3 sequence: CASSQYDRLNTEAFF. The CDR3 nucleotides read TGCGCCAGCAGCCAATACGACAGATTGAACACTGAAGCTTTCTTT.

This clonotype was found a few times. This rearrangement joins TRBV24-1 to TRBJ2-5, with D hard to call. Germline lookup yields CDR1 KGHDR and CDR2 SFDVKD. The CDR3 consists of 15 residues. V was cut by 2 bases and J by 1 base, with 10 bases left in between. The CDR3, as DNA: TGTGCCACCAGTGATTGGCTCGGATCCCAAGAGACCCAGTACTTC. Protein: CATSDWLGSQETQYF.

This clonotype has more than one count but fewer than ten. V gene TRBV7-3 combines with J gene TRBJ1-1; D is possibly TRBD1 (6 bases). The V end was cut by 1 base, the J end by 5 bases, with 14 bases between. Per the germline V gene, CDR1 is SGHTA and CDR2 is FQGTGA. The CDR3 has 15 amino acids. CDR3 region: CASSLIGTRSTEAFF. CDR3 nucleotides: TGTGCCAGCAGCTTAATAGGGACACGGAGTACTGAAGCTTTCTTT.

With respect to this clonotype: One end of the junction varies from germline; a read error may be responsible. The chain uses TRBV5-1 and TRBJ2-7, with TRBD1 matching 9 bases. Germline CDR1 is SGHRS and CDR2 is YFSETQ. The CDR3 covers 14 residues. The CDR3 region is CASSSRSGRDRVNF. CDR3 in DNA: TGCGCCAGCAGCTCTAGATCCGGCCGGGACAGGGTTAATTTC. The entire variable domain, with the rest obtained from reference TRBV5-1 and TRBJ2-7, is as follows: KAGVTQTPRYLIKTRGQQVTLSCSPISGHRSVSWYQQTPGQGLQFLFEYFSETQRNKGNFPGRFSGRQFSNSRSEMNVSTLELGDSALYLCASSSRSGRDRVNFGPGTRLTVT.

The V and J genes are TRBV12-3 or TRBV12-4 and TRBJ2-3; a weak D match, TRBD1 (5 bases). V was clipped by 5 bases and J by 3 bases, with 18 bases between them. The CDR3 spans 16 residues. The CDR3 nucleotides read TGTGCCAGCAGTACATTACAGGCAATTGGGACAGATACGCAGTATTTT. Residues: CASSTLQAIGTDTQYF.

This clonotype was picked up one time. Since the CDR3 does not end with the conserved phenylalanine or tryptophan, this likely comes from a read error. J is TRBJ1-1 and V is TRBV7-2, with D possibly being TRBD1 (6 bases). The CDR3 is made up of 13 amino acids. Per the germline V gene, CDR1 is SGHTA and CDR2 is FQGNSA. V dropped 4 bases and J dropped 5 bases, with 11 bases sitting between them. The CDR3 loop reads CASSSSGVTEAFL. CDR3 in DNA: TGTGCCAGCAGCTCCTCAGGGGTTACTGAAGCTTTCCTT.

The chain combines TRBV5-1 with TRBJ1-6, with D maybe TRBD1 (5 bases). Germline lookup yields CDR1 SGHRS and CDR2 YFSETQ. Trimming removed 1 base from V and 7 bases from J, with 12 bases in between. The CDR3 has 15 amino acids. The DNA for the CDR3 is TGCGCCAGCAGCTTGAGCCAGGGCCCGAATTCACCCCTCCACTTT. It encodes CASSLSQGPNSPLHF. The variable domain in full, with the rest retrieved from reference TRBV5-1 and TRBJ1-6, is KAGVTQTPRYLIKTRGQQVTLSCSPISGHRSVSWYQQTPGQGLQFLFEYFSETQRNKGNFPGRFSGRQFSNSRSEMNVSTLELGDSALYLCASSLSQGPNSPLHFGNGTRLTVT.

The rearrangement uses TRBV12-3 or TRBV12-4 and TRBJ1-1; D not resolved. Trimming took 6 bases from V and 5 from J, leaving 7 bases between them. This CDR3 has 11 amino acids. The CDR3 DNA sequence: TGTGCCAGCAGAGGTGGGACTGAAGCTTTCTTT. The encoded protein is CASRGGTEAFF.

The gene calls are TRBV5-1 and TRBJ2-5, with D perhaps matching TRBD1 (5 bases). The length of the CDR3 is 14 residues. CDR1 is SGHRS, CDR2 YFSETQ, per germline. The V end lost 1 base, the J end lost 2 bases, and 9 bases lay between the germline ends. The CDR3 region has the DNA TGCGCCAGCAGCTTGTCTCCAGGGCAAGAGACCCAGTACTTC. As protein: CASSLSPGQETQYF.

This chain connects TRBV12-3 or TRBV12-4 to TRBJ2-1; 8 nucleotides align to TRBD2. The CDR3 contains 14 residues. After removal of 6 bases from V and 6 bases from J, the junction contained 7 bases not matched to a gene. The CDR3 protein is CASRTAGDSNEQFF. CDR3 coding DNA: TGTGCCAGCAGAACAGCGGGAGACTCCAATGAGCAGTTCTTC.

The genes are TRBV15 and TRBJ2-1; TRBD2 matches at 10 bases. The V segment lost 1 base and the J segment 6 bases; nucleotides outside the gene matches: 3. The CDR3 is 15 amino acids. In germline, CDR1 is LNHNV, CDR2 YYDKDF (reference sequence). The CDR3, as DNA: TGTGCCACCAGCAGAGTTTCTAGCGGGAGCAATGAGCAGTTCTTC. It encodes CATSRVSSGSNEQFF.

This clonotype was seen a few times. The chain is built from TRBV20-1 and TRBJ1-1; D unresolved. Trimming took off 7 bases at V and 7 bases at J, with 7 bases between the two ends. Germline lookup yields CDR1 DFQATT and CDR2 SNEGSKA (reference sequence). The CDR3 covers 9 residues. Here the CDR3 reads CSVIGEAFF. The CDR3 nucleotides are TGCAGTGTCATAGGTGAAGCTTTCTTT.

Sample share makes this clonotype large. The chain carries TRBV20-1 and TRBJ2-3, with 8 positions matching TRBD2. Germline values: CDR1 DFQATT, CDR2 SNEGSKA (reference sequence). V lost 5 bases, J lost 4 bases, and 8 bases stayed unmatched. This CDR3 comprises 14 residues. The CDR3 is CSAAGGIVADTQYF. Here the CDR3 DNA reads TGCAGTGCTGCGGGGGGCATCGTAGCAGATACGCAGTATTTT.

This clonotype is a singleton in its sample. This chain joins TRBV5-1 and TRBJ2-3; D may be TRBD2 (6 bases). This CDR3 region has 16 residues. Trimming cost V 0 bases and J 0 bases, with 11 bases left between them. In germline, CDR1 is SGHRS, CDR2 YFSETQ. The CDR3 here is CASSLVFSGSTDTQYF. In DNA, the CDR3 is TGCGCCAGCAGCTTGGTTTTTAGCGGTAGCACAGATACGCAGTATTTT.

The chain employs TRBV4-3 and TRBJ2-7; D may be TRBD2 (6 bases). CDR3 size: 15 residues. The germline V and J ends were trimmed by 5 bases and 3 bases, with 17 bases remaining between them. CDR1 is LGHNA, CDR2 YSLEER, per germline. The chain's CDR3 is CASSARLGQDYEQYF. The CDR3 DNA sequence: TGCGCCAGCAGCGCACGACTAGGCCAAGACTACGAGCAGTACTTC.

This clonotype occurred a few times. The chain carries TRBV6-6 and TRBJ1-2, with TRBD1 as a possible D gene (6 bases). Per the germline V gene, CDR1 is MNHNY and CDR2 is SVGAGI (reference sequence). The CDR3 has 14 amino acids. The V end was cut by 0 bases, the J end by 2 bases, with 7 bases between. CDR3 bases: TGTGCCAGCAGTTACTCCGGACAGAACTATGGCTACACCTTC. The encoded protein is CASSYSGQNYGYTF.

Remarks on this clonotype: Germline and junction disagree at one end, which may indicate a read error. V and J are TRBV28 and TRBJ1-5; weak D call: TRBD1 (5 bases). The CDR3 has 16 amino acids. Germline assignment: CDR1 MDHEN and CDR2 SYDVKM. CDR3 amino acids: CASRPPPFRGNQPQHF. CDR3 sequence (DNA): TGTGCCAGCAGGCCTCCCCCTTTCCGGGGCAACCAGCCCCAGCATTTT.

The CDR3 bases are TGTGCCAGCAGCTTTTCCACAGGGGACTATGGCTACACCTTC. Translated: CASSFSTGDYGYTF. V usage is TRBV7-9 and J usage is TRBJ1-2, with 7 bases that match TRBD1. J gave up 3 bases and V 3 bases, and 4 bases lay outside the gene matches. Germline CDR1 SEHNR, CDR2 FQNEAQ (reference sequence). The CDR3 runs 14 residues.

Only a few counts were recorded for this clonotype. The chain carries TRBV7-9 and TRBJ1-1, with a tentative D call TRBD1 (6 bases). There are 13 residues in the CDR3. The V and J ends lost 3 bases and 1 base respectively, with 6 bases between them. Germline V CDR1 and CDR2: SEHNR, FQNEAQ (reference sequence). Here the CDR3 DNA reads TGTGCCAGCAGCTTGGGACAGAACACTGAAGCTTTCTTT. It is translated as CASSLGQNTEAFF.

V is TRBV7-6 and J is TRBJ2-3, with D unclear. This CDR3 contains 14 residues. The V gene's germline CDR1 is SGHVS and CDR2 FNYEAQ. V dropped 5 bases and J dropped 4 bases, with 13 bases sitting between them. The CDR3 nucleotides are TGTGCCAGCAGCCATCTTCGGGCGCCAGATACGCAGTATTTT. Translating gives CASSHLRAPDTQYF.

Details on this clonotype: Compared with germline, one end of the junction differs, possibly owing to a read error. This rearrangement joins TRBV3-1 to TRBJ2-5; D is ambiguous. The germline CDR1 and CDR2 sequences are LGHDT and YNNKEL (reference sequence). CDR3 length: 12 residues. The CDR3 DNA follows: TGTGCCAGCAGCCAAGTCGGGTCAATTGGGGACTTC. Translation gives CASSQVGSIGDF.

The chain is built from TRBV6-6 and TRBJ2-7, with TRBD1 matching 9 bases. J gave up 5 bases and V 5 bases, and 4 bases lay outside the gene matches. CDR1 is MNHNY and CDR2 is SVGAGI in the germline V gene (reference sequence). CDR3 length: 13 residues. The CDR3 nucleotides are TGTGCCAGCAGTGGGACAGGGCCCCACGAGCAGTACGTC. Its protein product is CASSGTGPHEQYV.

A few counts support this clonotype. The CDR3 loop is CASSRQDNYNEQFF. The CDR3 DNA sequence: TGTGCCAGCAGCCGACAGGATAACTACAATGAGCAGTTCTTC. The rearrangement links TRBV7-2 to TRBJ2-1, with D tentatively TRBD1 (6 bases). The CDR3 loop spans 14 amino acids. Germline values: CDR1 SGHTA, CDR2 FQGNSA. Trimming removed 5 bases from V and 3 bases from J, with 11 bases in between.

This clonotype was recorded a few times. The chain employs TRBV7-8 and TRBJ2-1; unclear D gene. The germline V and J ends were trimmed by 5 bases and 9 bases, with 8 bases remaining between them. Germline V gene sequence: CDR1 SGHVS, CDR2 FQNEAQ. The CDR3 runs 11 residues. As DNA, the CDR3 is TGTGCCAGCAGCCGTTCTGGTGAGCAGTTCTTC. Residues: CASSRSGEQFF.

This clonotype was picked up a small number of times. This chain uses TRBV7-6 with TRBJ2-5; D is perhaps TRBD1 or TRBD2 (6 bases each). Germline CDR1 and CDR2: SGHVS and FNYEAQ. V shed 0 bases and J shed 9 bases, with 14 bases lying between them. There are 14 residues in the CDR3. CDR3 DNA sequence: TGTGCCAGCAGCTTAGCGGGGGGCAGGGAAGCCCAGTACTTC. Protein product: CASSLAGGREAQYF.

As DNA, the CDR3 is TGCGCCAGCAGCAGTGGACAGGGAGGTACAGATACGCAGTATTTT. As protein: CASSSGQGGTDTQYF. The chain uses TRBV5-1 and TRBJ2-3; 8 nucleotides agree with TRBD1. CDR1 is SGHRS and CDR2 is YFSETQ in the germline V gene. This CDR3 comprises 15 residues. V dropped 4 bases and J dropped 3; count of bases not matched to a gene: 7.